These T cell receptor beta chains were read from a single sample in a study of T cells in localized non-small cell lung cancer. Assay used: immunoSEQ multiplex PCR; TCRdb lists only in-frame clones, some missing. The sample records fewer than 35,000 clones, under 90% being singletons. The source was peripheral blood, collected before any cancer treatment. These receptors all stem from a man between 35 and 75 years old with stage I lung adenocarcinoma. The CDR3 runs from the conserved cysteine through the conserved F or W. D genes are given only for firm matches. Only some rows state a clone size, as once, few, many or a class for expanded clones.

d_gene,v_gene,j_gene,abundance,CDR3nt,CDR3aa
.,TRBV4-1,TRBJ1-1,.,TGCGCCAGCAGCCTAAAACATGTGAACACTGAAGCTTTCTTT,CASSLKHVNTEAFF
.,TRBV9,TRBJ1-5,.,TGTGCCAGCACCAACAATCAGCCCCAGCATTTT,CASTNNQPQHF
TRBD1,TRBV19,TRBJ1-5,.,TGTGCCAGTAGTCCTGGACAGGGAGCTAATAGCAATCAGCCCCAGCATTTT,CASSPGQGANSNQPQHF
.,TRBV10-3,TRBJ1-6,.,TGTGCCATCAGTCTAGAACTAGGGGCGCGAAATTCACCCCTCCACTTT,CAISLELGARNSPLHF
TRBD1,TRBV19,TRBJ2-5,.,TGTGCCAGTAGTAACTCCGGGACAGGGGTCCTTTCGGAGACCCAGTACTTC,CASSNSGTGVLSETQYF
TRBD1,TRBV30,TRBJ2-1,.,TGTGCCTGGAGTGTACGACTTAGTCGGACAGGTATCAATGAGCAGTTCTTC,CAWSVRLSRTGINEQFF
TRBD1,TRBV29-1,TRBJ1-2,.,TGCAGCGTTGCGGGACAGGGATTTGGCTACACCTTC,CSVAGQGFGYTF
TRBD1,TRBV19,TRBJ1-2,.,TGTGCCAGTAGTACCGTGGGACAGTCTAACTATGGCTACACCTTC,CASSTVGQSNYGYTF
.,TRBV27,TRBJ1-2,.,TGTGCCAGCAGTTTATCCCCAGGGCCAAACTATGGCTACACCTTC,CASSLSPGPNYGYTF
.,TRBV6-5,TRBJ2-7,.,TGTGCCAGCAGTTACGCGAGGCTGGGGGGAATGGACGAGCAGTACTTC,CASSYARLGGMDEQYF
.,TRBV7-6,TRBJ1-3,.,TGTGCCAGCAGCCCTAGCGTCTGGGGGCGAAGCTCTGGAAACACCATATATTTT,CASSPSVWGRSSGNTIYF
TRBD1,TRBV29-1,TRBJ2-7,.,TGCAGCGTTGCGACAGGGTCTTACGAGCAGTACTTC,CSVATGSYEQYF
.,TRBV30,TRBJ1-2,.,TGTGCCTGGAAGGAAAAGGGGATCTTTAACTATGGCTACACCTTC,CAWKEKGIFNYGYTF
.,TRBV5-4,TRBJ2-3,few,TGTGCCAGCAGCTTTGGGCAGACAGATACGCAGTATTTT,CASSFGQTDTQYF
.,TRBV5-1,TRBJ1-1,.,TGCGCCAGCAGCTGGGGCACCAACACTGAAGCTTTCTTT,CASSWGTNTEAFF
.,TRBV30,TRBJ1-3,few,TGTGCCTGGAGTGTACCCCTGACTAACACCATATATTTT,CAWSVPLTNTIYF
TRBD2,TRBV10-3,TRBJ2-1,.,TGTGCCATCAAGGGACTAGCGGGGGGGTGGAATGAGCAGTTCTTC,CAIKGLAGGWNEQFF
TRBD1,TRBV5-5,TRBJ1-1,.,TGTGCCAGCAGCCTTAGGACAGGACCGAACACTGAAGCTTTCTTT,CASSLRTGPNTEAFF
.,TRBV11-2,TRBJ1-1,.,TGTGCCAGCAGCTTAGGGGGTACTATCGCTGAAGCTTTCTTT,CASSLGGTIAEAFF
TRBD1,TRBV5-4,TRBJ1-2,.,TGTGCCAGCAGCACATTCCGGGACAGGGGACCTTATGGCTACACCTTC,CASSTFRDRGPYGYTF
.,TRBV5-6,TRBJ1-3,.,TGTGCCAGCAGCTGGGGACGAGGGTCTGGAAACACCATATATTTT,CASSWGRGSGNTIYF
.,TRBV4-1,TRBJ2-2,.,TGCGCCAGCAGCCCTACCACCGGGGAGCTGTTTTTT,CASSPTTGELFF
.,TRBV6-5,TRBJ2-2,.,TGTGCCAGCAGTTACCCACGGGACTCCGCGCCTGGGGAGCTGTTTTTT,CASSYPRDSAPGELFF
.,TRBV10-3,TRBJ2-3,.,TGTGCCATCAGTGACGGGGCCAAGGCTACAGATACGCAGTATTTT,CAISDGAKATDTQYF
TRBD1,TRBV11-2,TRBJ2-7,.,TGTGCCAGCAGCCTCGGGACAGGGGCCTACGAGCAGTACTTC,CASSLGTGAYEQYF
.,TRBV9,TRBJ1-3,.,TGTGCCAGCAGCGGACTTACTGGAAACACCATATATTTT,CASSGLTGNTIYF
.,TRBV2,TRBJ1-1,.,TGTGCCAGCAGTGAAGCGCGGGGGGGGAACACTGAAGCTTTCTTT,CASSEARGGNTEAFF
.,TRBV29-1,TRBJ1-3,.,TGCAGCGTTGCCGGCGTGGGTGGTGGAAACACCATATATTTT,CSVAGVGGGNTIYF
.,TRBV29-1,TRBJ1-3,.,TGCAGCCCTGCTTGCTCTGGAAACACCATATATTTT,CSPACSGNTIYF
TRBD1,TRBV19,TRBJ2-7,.,TGTGCCAGTAGTACCTTCGGACAGGGTGGTTACGAGCAGTACTTC,CASSTFGQGGYEQYF
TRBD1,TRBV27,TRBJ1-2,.,TGTGCCAGCAGTTTTTCTACAGGGGCCCCTAGGGGCTACACCTTC,CASSFSTGAPRGYTF
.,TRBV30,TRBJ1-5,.,TGTGCCTGGAGTAAAGCGGACGCGGGCAATCAGCCCCAGCATTTT,CAWSKADAGNQPQHF
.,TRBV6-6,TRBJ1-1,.,TGTGCCAGCACCTTCGGGGGCACTGAAGCTTTCTTT,CASTFGGTEAFF
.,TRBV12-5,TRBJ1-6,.,TGTGCTAGTGGTTTGGTACTTGGCATTACATGGAATTCACCCCTCCACTTT,CASGLVLGITWNSPLHF
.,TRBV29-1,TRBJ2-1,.,TGCAGCGTTGGAGGGGGGAATGAGCAGTTCTTC,CSVGGGNEQFF
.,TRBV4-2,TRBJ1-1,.,TGTGCCAGCAGCCAAGAGGCGTCAGGGAGGTTCACTGAAGCTTTCTTT,CASSQEASGRFTEAFF
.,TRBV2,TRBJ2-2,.,TGTGCCAGCAACGAGGGGCCGAACACCGGGGAGCTGTTTTTT,CASNEGPNTGELFF
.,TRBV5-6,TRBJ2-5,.,TGTGCCAGCAATAGCGGCCAAGAGACCCAGTACTTC,CASNSGQETQYF
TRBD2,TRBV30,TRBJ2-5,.,TGTGCCTGGAATAGACTAGCGGGGGGGCTAGAGACCCAGTACTTC,CAWNRLAGGLETQYF
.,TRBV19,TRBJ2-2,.,TGTGCCAGTAGTATACCAGGGGGAGGAACCGGGGAGCTGTTTTTT,CASSIPGGGTGELFF
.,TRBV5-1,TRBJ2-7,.,TGCGCCAGCAGCCTAATCTCTGGACCAGCAGGGGAGCAGTACTTC,CASSLISGPAGEQYF
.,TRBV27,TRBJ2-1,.,TGTGCCATCAGTGCACCAGGCACCTACAATGAGCAGTTCTTC,CAISAPGTYNEQFF
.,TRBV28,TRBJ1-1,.,TGTGCCAGCAGTTTGAGGTTAAACACTGAAGCTTTCTTT,CASSLRLNTEAFF
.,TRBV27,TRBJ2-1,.,TGTGCCAGCAGTCCGGAGGGGCATCACAATGAGCAGTTCTTC,CASSPEGHHNEQFF
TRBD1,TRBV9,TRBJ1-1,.,TGTGCCAGCAGCCTCCGACAGGGGGACACTGAAGCTTTCTTT,CASSLRQGDTEAFF
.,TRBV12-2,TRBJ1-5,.,TGTGCAAGTCGCCCGACCGACAGTTTCGATCAGCCCCAGCATTTT,CASRPTDSFDQPQHF
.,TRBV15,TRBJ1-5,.,TGTGCCACCAGCCGCCTAGGGGAGGTCCGGGGTCAGCCCCAGCATTTT,CATSRLGEVRGQPQHF
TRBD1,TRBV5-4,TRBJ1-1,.,TGTGCCAGCAGCTTGGGGGACAGGGTCGTTACCTACACTGAAGCTTTCTTT,CASSLGDRVVTYTEAFF
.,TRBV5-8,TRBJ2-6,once,TGTGCCAGCAGCTTCCATCAGGGCTCTGGGGCCAACGTCCTGACTTTC,CASSFHQGSGANVLTF
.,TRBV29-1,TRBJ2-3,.,TGCAGCGTTGAAATCCAGCTTAGCACAGATACGCAGTATTTT,CSVEIQLSTDTQYF
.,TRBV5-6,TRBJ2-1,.,TGTGCCAGCAGCCGGAACGTACAGGGAAATGAGCAGTTCTTC,CASSRNVQGNEQFF
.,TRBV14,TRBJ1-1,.,TGTGCCAGCAGCCGTAGGTCAGGGGTCGGCACTGAAGCTTTCTTT,CASSRRSGVGTEAFF
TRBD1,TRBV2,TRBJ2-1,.,TGTGCCAGCAGTGAAACGGGACAGGGTTACAATGAGCAGTTCTTC,CASSETGQGYNEQFF
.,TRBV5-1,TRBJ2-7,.,TGCGCCAGCAGGGCAGCAGGTGGGGAATACGAGCAGTACTTC,CASRAAGGEYEQYF
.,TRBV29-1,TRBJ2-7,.,TGCAGCGTTGAACGCGGGTTTGGTTACGAGCAGTACTTC,CSVERGFGYEQYF